This passage covers 17 T cell receptor beta chains from one sample sequenced in a study of blood T cell repertoires in COVID-19. Sequencing used immunoSEQ multiplex PCR; TCRdb keeps in-frame clones, though not all of them. The data hold around 58,000 clones, with roughly 85% observed a single time. Sequenced material: peripheral blood. The receptors come from a woman aged 55-69 years with COVID-19, enrolled during active disease.

The chain links TRBV9 to TRBJ1-1; D is uncertain. Trimming shortened V by 0 bases and J by 5 bases, and 14 bases separated the two germline ends. The CDR3 length is 15 residues. CDR1 and CDR2 from the germline V gene are SGDLS and YYNGEE. The CDR3 region is CASSVGKGGGTEAFF. Written as DNA, the CDR3 is TGTGCCAGCAGCGTAGGGAAGGGCGGAGGGACTGAAGCTTTCTTT.

Only a few counts were recorded for this clone. The V gene is TRBV4-2, the J gene TRBJ1-1; maybe TRBD1 (5 bases). The V and J ends lost 0 bases and 5 bases respectively, with 16 bases between them. Germline V gives CDR1 LGHNA, CDR2 YNFKEQ. This CDR3 comprises 16 residues. The CDR3 loop reads CASSQEAVRPGTEAFF. DNA for the CDR3: TGTGCCAGCAGCCAAGAAGCTGTGCGGCCAGGGACTGAAGCTTTCTTT.

The rearrangement uses TRBV13 and TRBJ2-7; D unclear. CDR3 length: 13 amino acids. Germline V gene sequence: CDR1 PRHDT, CDR2 FYEKMQ (reference sequence). V was pared by 0 bases and J by 6 bases, with 9 bases between. The CDR3 DNA is TGTGCCAGCAGCTTAGGAGCCTCCGGCGAGCAGTACTTC. This gives the protein CASSLGASGEQYF.

J is TRBJ2-1 and V is TRBV3-1 (or the pseudogene TRBV3-2), with 8 positions matching TRBD2. The germline V gene encodes CDR1 LGHDT and CDR2 YNNKEL (reference sequence). This CDR3 spans 15 amino acids. The V and J ends lost 5 bases and 4 bases, in that order; junction bases with no gene match: 7. CDR3 sequence reads: CASSSSGGGYNEQFF. The CDR3 nucleotides are TGTGCCAGCAGCTCCAGCGGGGGAGGATACAATGAGCAGTTCTTC.

This chain uses TRBV18 with TRBJ2-7; 9 bases agree with TRBD1. Germline CDR1 KGHSH, CDR2 LQKENI. V shed 3 bases and J 4 bases; nucleotides not matched to a gene: 4. This CDR3 region has 14 residues. The CDR3 DNA reads as TGTGCCAGCTCACCGGGACAGGGAATTTACGAGCAGTACTTC. Its translation is CASSPGQGIYEQYF.

The chain has TRBV6-2 or TRBV6-3 and TRBJ2-1; D gene ambiguous. V was trimmed by 5 bases and J by 9 bases, leaving 14 bases between them. From germline, CDR1 is MNHEY and CDR2 SVGEGT. The CDR3 has 13 amino acids. CDR3 nucleotide sequence: TGTGCCAGCAGTCTGGGTTTCCCGGGTGAGCAGTTCTTC. This gives the protein CASSLGFPGEQFF.

This clone was found once. This CDR3 is CATGDRGNQPQHF. The CDR3 coding sequence is TGTGCCACCGGAGACAGGGGCAATCAGCCCCAGCATTTT. V is TRBV10-3 and J is TRBJ1-5; 7 bases map to TRBD1. This CDR3 is built from 13 residues. V lost 10 bases to trimming and J lost 2 bases; unmatched junction nucleotides: 5. Germline CDR1 ENHRY, CDR2 SYGVKD.

The rearrangement uses TRBV30 and TRBJ1-1; 8 nucleotides match TRBD1. The ends lost 1 base at V and 1 base at J; junction bases unmatched: 5. The length of the CDR3 is 15 residues. Germline V gene data show CDR1 as GTSNPN and CDR2 as SVGIG (reference sequence). The CDR3 reads CAWSERDRRNTEAFF. CDR3 coding DNA: TGTGCCTGGAGTGAAAGGGACAGGCGGAACACTGAAGCTTTCTTT.

This clone has just a few counts. The V and J genes are TRBV11-3 and TRBJ1-1; D is unresolved. Germline loops: CDR1 SGHNT, CDR2 YENEEA. The CDR3 length is 14 residues. Trimming removed 5 bases at V and 1 base at J, with 11 bases between. The CDR3 spells CASSAGPSNTEAFF. The DNA for the CDR3 is TGTGCCAGCAGCGCGGGCCCCTCGAACACTGAAGCTTTCTTT.

The genes are TRBV12-3 or TRBV12-4 and TRBJ1-2, with D possibly being TRBD1 (6 bases). This CDR3 has 12 residues. Trimming left V 4 bases short and J 7 bases short, with 10 bases between. The CDR3 DNA reads TGTGCCAGCAGTTACGGGACATCTGGCTACACCTTC. Its protein product is CASSYGTSGYTF.

The chain links TRBV7-2 to TRBJ2-7, with D perhaps matching TRBD2 (6 bases). Germline values: CDR1 SGHTA, CDR2 FQGNSA. The CDR3 totals 15 residues. The ends were cut back, 1 base at V and 0 bases at J, with 10 bases in the middle. The CDR3, as DNA: TGTGCCAGCAGCTTAGAGGCGGGATTCTCCTACGAGCAGTACTTC. Translation gives CASSLEAGFSYEQYF.

The V call is TRBV6-1, the J call TRBJ1-1, with D perhaps TRBD1 (5 bases). The CDR3 length is 15 residues. V was shortened by 4 bases and J by 3 bases, with 15 bases between the two germline ends. The V gene's germline CDR1 is MNHNS and CDR2 SASEGT. For the CDR3, the DNA is TGTGCCAGCAGTGTAGCTCGGGCGGGGGACACTGAAGCTTTCTTT. It translates to CASSVARAGDTEAFF.

This clone has only one observation. The chain joins TRBV7-9 to TRBJ2-7, with 9 bases that match TRBD2. From germline, CDR1 is SEHNR and CDR2 FQNEAQ (reference sequence). After removal of 8 bases from V and 2 bases from J, the junction contained 7 bases not matched to a gene. The CDR3 runs to 14 residues. The CDR3 loop is CASGTASGTYEQYF. CDR3 DNA sequence: TGTGCCAGCGGGACGGCTAGCGGGACCTACGAGCAGTACTTC.

The rearrangement links TRBV9 to TRBJ2-7; TRBD2 aligns across 13 bases. The CDR3 totals 19 residues. With V trimmed by 3 bases and J by 1 base, 13 bases remained unmatched. The germline CDR1 and CDR2 sequences are SGDLS and YYNGEE. The CDR3 spells CASSDHDGTSGDYSYEQYF. For the CDR3, the DNA is TGTGCCAGCAGCGACCACGACGGGACTAGCGGGGATTATTCCTACGAGCAGTACTTC.

The J gene is TRBJ2-7, the V gene TRBV3-1 (or the pseudogene TRBV3-2); D possibly corresponds to TRBD2 (6 bases). V lost 4 bases and J lost 3, with 22 bases in between. The CDR3 runs to 17 residues. Per germline, CDR1 LGHDT and CDR2 YNNKEL (reference sequence). The CDR3 loop reads CASSRDRLEGMSYEQYF. The DNA for the CDR3 is TGTGCCAGCAGCCGCGATAGGTTGGAGGGAATGAGCTACGAGCAGTACTTC.

The J gene is TRBJ1-1, the V gene TRBV30; D might be TRBD1 (6 bases). Germline V gene data show CDR1 as GTSNPN and CDR2 as SVGIG (reference sequence). V dropped 4 bases and J dropped 7 bases, with 10 bases sitting between them. This CDR3 has 11 amino acids. The CDR3 loop is CAWNRDFEAFF. The CDR3 DNA sequence: TGTGCCTGGAACAGGGATTTTGAAGCTTTCTTT.

The chain recombines TRBV6-1 with TRBJ1-1; a weak D match, TRBD1 (5 bases). The CDR3 has 15 amino acids. V lost 4 bases and J 1 base, leaving 13 bases between the germline ends. Germline V lookup: CDR1 MNHNS, CDR2 SASEGT. The CDR3 loop reads CASSGATDENTEAFF. DNA for the CDR3: TGTGCCAGCAGTGGAGCGACAGATGAGAACACTGAAGCTTTCTTT.